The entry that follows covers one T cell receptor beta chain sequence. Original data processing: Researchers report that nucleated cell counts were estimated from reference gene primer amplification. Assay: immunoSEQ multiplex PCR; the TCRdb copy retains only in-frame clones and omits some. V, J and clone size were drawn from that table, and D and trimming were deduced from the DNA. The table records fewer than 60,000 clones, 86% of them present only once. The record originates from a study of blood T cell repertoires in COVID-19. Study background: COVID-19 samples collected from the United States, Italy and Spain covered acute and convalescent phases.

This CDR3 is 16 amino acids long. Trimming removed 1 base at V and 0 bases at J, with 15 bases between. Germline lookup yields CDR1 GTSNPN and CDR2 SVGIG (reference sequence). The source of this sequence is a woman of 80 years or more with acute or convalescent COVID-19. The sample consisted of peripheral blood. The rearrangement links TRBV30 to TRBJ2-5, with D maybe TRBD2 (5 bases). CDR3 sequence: CAWSGLAGDYQETQYF. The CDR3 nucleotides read TGTGCCTGGAGTGGGCTCGCGGGTGATTACCAAGAGACCCAGTACTTC.